This T cell receptor (beta chain) was documented in a study of radiation and T cells in renal cell carcinoma. Clones were read by immunoSEQ multiplex PCR, and TCRdb kept only the in-frame ones, dropping some. Of around 170,000 clones listed, about nine tenths are singletons. Regarding time point: blood 4 weeks post-SBRT, at nephrectomy. The sample's treatment: 15 Gy SBRT to primary tumor, nephrectomy 4 weeks later. The V gene lost 7 bases and the J gene lost 5 bases, with 19 bases spanning the gap. Germline assignment: CDR1 MDHEN and CDR2 SYDVKM. The CDR3 extends over 15 amino acids. This chain connects TRBV28 to TRBJ2-3, with D possibly matching TRBD1 (6 bases). This sequence was found in a woman between 45 and 60 years old with renal cell carcinoma. Sequencing was performed on blood, taken from a patient whose treatment included radiotherapy and nephrectomy. This CDR3 is CASNTGTIRIDTQYF. Here the CDR3 DNA reads TGTGCCAGCAATACCGGGACAATCCGAATAGATACGCAGTATTTT. Based on the CDR3 plus reference TRBV28 and TRBJ2-3, the full variable domain is DVKVTQSSRYLVKRTGEKVFLECVQDMDHENMFWYRQDPGLGLRLIYFSYDVKMKEKGDIPEGYSVSREKKERFSLILESASTNQTSMYLCASNTGTIRIDTQYFGPGTRLTVL.